Each of the 27 T cell receptor beta chains below was sequenced from the same sample in a study of T cells after posttransplantation cyclophosphamide (dated by TCRdb to about 2016). The treatment or condition label corresponds to: high-dose cyclophosphamide on days +3 and +4 as single-agent GVHD prophylaxis. Patients in the PTCy group got busulfan and fludarabine conditioning, a marrow graft from a related or unrelated donor, and cyclophosphamide on days +3 and +4. To prepare the library, the immunoSEQ multiplex PCR assay was applied. TCRdb carries this immuneACCESS record with in-frame sequences only. Its versions omit some clonotypes, under half of them owing to an unresolved V gene in the studies checked, with the rest unexplained. In all, the sample holds about 2,500 clones, and 85% of those were seen once. Together, the top ten hold approximately 23% of the sample. This specimen consisted of PBMCs, obtained after allogeneic stem cell transplant with posttransplant cyclophosphamide. These TCRs come from a male patient between 25 and 40 years old who received an allogeneic stem cell transplant from a related donor, was CMV-positive, and had acute GVHD only. In transplant recipients, some T cells may be of donor rather than host origin.

The CDR3 bases are TGCGCCAGCAGGCGGGAGGCAGACACTGAAGCTTTCTTT. It encodes CASRREADTEAFF. The chain joins TRBV5-1 to TRBJ1-1; D is unresolved. The CDR3 length is 13 residues. The V and J ends lost 5 bases and 3 bases respectively, with 11 bases between them. Germline CDR1 reads SGHRS; CDR2 reads YFSETQ.

The V gene is TRBV29-1, the J gene TRBJ1-1; 11 bases line up with TRBD1. The V gene end was trimmed by 7 bases and the J gene end by 7 bases; junction bases not matched to a gene: 2. The germline CDR1 and CDR2 sequences are SQVTM and ANQGSEA. The CDR3 has 11 amino acids. CDR3 DNA sequence: TGCAGCGGGACAGGGGGCGGTGAAGCTTTCTTT. Translated: CSGTGGGEAFF. The full variable domain, rest sourced from reference TRBV29-1 and TRBJ1-1, is SAVISQKPSRDICQRGTSLTIQCQVDSQVTMMFWYRQQPGQSLTLIATANQGSEATYESGFVIDKFPISRPNLTFSTLTVSNMSPEDSSIYLCSGTGGGEAFFGQGTRLTVV.

The gene calls are TRBV5-6 and TRBJ2-5; 7 nucleotides align to TRBD1. The V segment lost 2 bases and the J segment 4 bases; nucleotides outside the gene matches: 5. Germline V gene lookup returns CDR1 SGHDT and CDR2 YYEEEE. The CDR3 loop spans 14 amino acids. The CDR3 DNA reads as TGTGCCAGCAGCTTTCAGGGGGAAGGAGAGACCCAGTACTTC. Its translation is CASSFQGEGETQYF.

The chain recombines TRBV7-2 with TRBJ2-5; TRBD2 agrees at 8 bases. V trimming: 3 bases; J trimming: 5 bases; junction bases outside the gene matches: 5. The CDR3 runs to 14 residues. CDR1 is SGHTA and CDR2 is FQGNSA in the germline V gene. The CDR3, as DNA: TGTGCCAGCAGCTTTGGGACTAGTAGGGAGACCCAGTACTTC. Its protein is CASSFGTSRETQYF.

The J gene is TRBJ1-3, the V gene TRBV18; D perhaps matches TRBD1 (6 bases). From germline, CDR1 is KGHSH and CDR2 LQKENI. The CDR3 contains 16 residues. V dropped 3 bases and J dropped 3 bases, with 15 bases sitting between them. In DNA form, the CDR3 reads TGTGCCAGCTCACCCAGTCAGGGGATACGTGGAAACACCATATATTTT. Translation gives CASSPSQGIRGNTIYF.

The V and J genes are TRBV5-4 and TRBJ2-5; 12 bases map to TRBD2. Germline lookup yields CDR1 SGHNT and CDR2 YYREEE (reference sequence). The CDR3 covers 16 residues. The V segment lost 3 bases and the J segment 0 bases; nucleotides outside the gene matches: 3. Written as DNA, the CDR3 is TGTGCCAGCAGCTCCCGGACTAGCGGGGACCAAGAGACCCAGTACTTC. It codes for CASSSRTSGDQETQYF.

This clone was detected only once. The genes are TRBV29-1 and TRBJ1-1, with 7 nucleotides matching TRBD1. Per germline, CDR1 SQVTM and CDR2 ANQGSEA. After removal of 6 bases from V and 1 base from J, the junction contained 8 bases not matched to a gene. The CDR3 consists of 14 residues. CDR3 loop: CSVAVTGANTEAFF. CDR3 nucleotide sequence: TGCAGCGTGGCCGTAACAGGGGCGAACACTGAAGCTTTCTTT.

This sequence joins TRBV6-6 and TRBJ1-2; D is uncertain. The V end was cut by 4 bases, the J end by 0 bases, with 15 bases between. The CDR3 runs to 16 residues. The V gene's germline CDR1 is MNHNY and CDR2 SVGAGI (reference sequence). CDR3 in amino acids: CASSFGDGEANYGYTF. The CDR3 DNA reads as TGTGCCAGCAGTTTCGGGGATGGGGAAGCTAACTATGGCTACACCTTC.

The chain uses TRBV14 and TRBJ1-4, with no clear D. The germline V and J ends were trimmed by 4 bases and 7 bases, with 19 bases remaining between them. Germline CDR1 SGHDN, CDR2 FVKESK. The CDR3 length is 16 residues. The CDR3 loop is CASSRAGYLVGEKLFF. Written as DNA, the CDR3 is TGTGCCAGCAGCCGGGCGGGGTACCTAGTGGGTGAAAAACTGTTTTTT.

V is TRBV5-5 and J is TRBJ2-2; a possible D gene is TRBD1 (6 bases). V lost 0 bases and J 3 bases, leaving 12 bases between the germline ends. The CDR3 consists of 16 residues. Germline lookup yields CDR1 SGHKS and CDR2 YYEKEE (reference sequence). The CDR3 spells CASSLGMGADTGELFF. In DNA, the CDR3 is TGTGCCAGCAGCTTGGGTATGGGGGCCGACACCGGGGAGCTGTTTTTT.

The genes are TRBV5-6 and TRBJ1-2; no reliable D call. CDR3 length: 15 residues. The ends were cut back, 0 bases at V and 2 bases at J, with 11 bases in the middle. Germline loops: CDR1 SGHDT, CDR2 YYEEEE. The CDR3 sequence is CASSLVRRRNYGYTF. The DNA of the CDR3 is TGTGCCAGCAGCTTGGTACGGAGGAGGAACTATGGCTACACCTTC.

The gene calls are TRBV30 and TRBJ2-6, with D perhaps TRBD2 (6 bases). Germline V lookup: CDR1 GTSNPN, CDR2 SVGIG (reference sequence). The CDR3 contains 18 residues. The V end lost 0 bases, the J end lost 2 bases, and 17 bases lay between the germline ends. The CDR3 spells CAWSVPQGGYAGANVLTF. The CDR3 region has the DNA TGTGCCTGGAGTGTACCCCAGGGAGGATATGCTGGGGCCAACGTCCTGACTTTC.

The J gene is TRBJ1-1, the V gene TRBV19; D possibly corresponds to TRBD1 (6 bases). Germline V CDR1 and CDR2: LNHDA, SQIVND (reference sequence). The V and J ends lost 4 bases and 3 bases respectively, with 12 bases between them. The CDR3 has 14 residues. CDR3 region: CASSTGTWYTEAFF. The CDR3, as DNA: TGTGCCAGTAGTACGGGGACATGGTACACTGAAGCTTTCTTT.

The chain carries TRBV6-1 and TRBJ1-2, with D hard to call. The V end lost 2 bases, the J end lost 11 bases, and 9 bases lay between the germline ends. Looked up from germline, CDR1 is MNHNS and CDR2 is SASEGT. This CDR3 has 11 residues. The CDR3: CASSEMRGYTF. The DNA for the CDR3 is TGTGCCAGCAGTGAAATGCGGGGTTACACCTTC.

The rearrangement uses TRBV15 and TRBJ1-1, with no clear D. The CDR3 consists of 16 residues. In germline, CDR1 is LNHNV, CDR2 YYDKDF (reference sequence). V lost 3 bases, J lost 3 bases, and 17 bases lay in between. The CDR3 nucleotides are TGTGCCACCAGCAGTTTTCGGGAGGGCGCGGACACTGAAGCTTTCTTT. It codes for CATSSFREGADTEAFF.

The rearrangement uses TRBV28 and TRBJ1-2, with TRBD1 matching 8 bases. The CDR3 covers 16 residues. CDR1 and CDR2 from the germline V gene are MDHEN and SYDVKM. The trim removed 2 bases at V and 5 bases at J, leaving 10 bases unmatched. CDR3 in DNA: TGTGCCAGCAGTTTAGGGACGGGACAGGCCATTTATGGCTACACCTTC. Its translation: CASSLGTGQAIYGYTF.

V is TRBV6-1 and J is TRBJ1-4; no clear D gene. The germline V gene encodes CDR1 MNHNS and CDR2 SASEGT. This CDR3 contains 15 residues. V was shortened by 2 bases and J by 7 bases, with 14 bases between the two germline ends. The CDR3 region has the DNA TGTGCCAGCAGTGAATTGAATACCGGCGGTGAAAAACTGTTTTTT. Its translation is CASSELNTGGEKLFF.

This clone was seen a few times. This sequence joins TRBV6-4 and TRBJ2-1; maybe TRBD1 (5 bases). Trimming removed 4 bases from V and 10 bases from J, with 14 bases in between. This CDR3 region has 13 residues. Looked up from germline, CDR1 is MRHNA and CDR2 is SNTAGT. CDR3 DNA sequence: TGTGCCAGCAGTGCCACCCCAGGGTTAGAGCAGTTCTTC. Residues: CASSATPGLEQFF.

The chain has TRBV19 and TRBJ1-1; 9 nucleotides agree with TRBD1. This CDR3 has 16 amino acids. The ends lost 5 bases at V and 5 bases at J; junction bases unmatched: 12. CDR1 is LNHDA and CDR2 is SQIVND in the germline V gene (reference sequence). For the CDR3, the DNA is TGTGCCAGTAGTGCCGGGACAGGGCTGAGCCAGACTGAAGCTTTCTTT. This codes for CASSAGTGLSQTEAFF.

The chain uses TRBV19 and TRBJ1-5; 10 bases map to TRBD1. With 7 bases clipped from V and 6 bases from J, the junction kept 9 bases outside the gene matches. The CDR3 consists of 15 residues. CDR1 is LNHDA, CDR2 SQIVND, per germline (reference sequence). The CDR3 coding sequence is TGTGCCAGTACCTCGGGACAGGGGTTCGGTCAGCCCCAGCATTTT. Protein: CASTSGQGFGQPQHF.

V and J are TRBV11-3 and TRBJ2-7; 8 bases fit TRBD2. CDR3 length: 14 residues. Germline assignment: CDR1 SGHNT and CDR2 YENEEA. J gave up 5 bases and V 5 bases, and 8 bases lay outside the gene matches. The CDR3 spells CASSRGGVADEQYF. In DNA, the CDR3 is TGTGCCAGCAGCCGGGGGGGGGTGGCCGACGAGCAGTACTTC.

The chain combines TRBV19 with TRBJ1-6; possible D gene TRBD1, 6 bases. The CDR3 runs to 13 residues. The germline V gene encodes CDR1 LNHDA and CDR2 SQIVND (reference sequence). The ends were cut back, 5 bases at V and 9 bases at J, with 11 bases in the middle. Written as DNA, the CDR3 is TGTGCCAGTAGTCAGGGGCGGACTTCACCCCTCCACTTT. Its protein is CASSQGRTSPLHF. Based on the CDR3 plus reference TRBV19 and TRBJ1-6, the full variable domain is DGGITQSPKYLFRKEGQNVTLSCEQNLNHDAMYWYRQDPGQGLRLIYYSQIVNDFQKGDIAEGYSVSREKKESFPLTVTSAQKNPTAFYLCASSQGRTSPLHFGNGTRLTVT.

V usage is TRBV10-3 and J usage is TRBJ1-5, with a possible D match to TRBD1 (5 bases). Germline lookup yields CDR1 ENHRY and CDR2 SYGVKD. The CDR3 has 16 residues. Trimming pared 3 bases from V and 1 base from J, leaving 13 bases between. The CDR3 nucleotides are TGTGCCATCAGTGACTCGGGGGGTTGGAGCAATCAGCCCCAGCATTTT. Translating gives CAISDSGGWSNQPQHF.

Points on this clone: Mismatch with germline at one junction end may stem from a read error. The chain links TRBV9 to TRBJ2-1; 7 positions agree with TRBD1. Germline CDR1 SGDLS, CDR2 YYNGEE. The CDR3 is made up of 16 amino acids. This chain's CDR3 is CASSVGVGGLYSEQFF. The DNA for the CDR3 is TGTGCCAGCAGCGTGGGGGTAGGGGGCCTGTACAGTGAGCAGTTCTTC.

CDR3 nucleotides: TGCGCCAGCAGGCCGTCCGACAGGGTCTACGAGCAGTACTTC. Translated: CASRPSDRVYEQYF. This rearrangement joins TRBV5-1 to TRBJ2-7; 7 bases match TRBD1. Trimming removed 5 bases from V and 3 bases from J; junction bases left unmatched: 8. The CDR3 length is 14 residues. The germline CDR1 and CDR2 sequences are SGHRS and YFSETQ.

The chain uses TRBV28 and TRBJ1-1, with a weak D call TRBD1 (5 bases). Germline-derived CDR1 and CDR2 are MDHEN and SYDVKM. CDR3 size: 14 residues. The V gene lost 6 bases and the J gene lost 7 bases, with 18 bases spanning the gap. The CDR3 reads CASSPGTILGEAFF. CDR3 nucleotide sequence: TGTGCCAGCAGCCCCGGGACTATTTTGGGTGAAGCTTTCTTT.

This chain joins TRBV5-4 and TRBJ2-3; TRBD2 matches 9 bases. The junction had 18 bases not matched to a gene; V was cut back by 7 bases and J by 6 bases. Germline V CDR1 and CDR2: SGHNT, YYREEE (reference sequence). The CDR3 spans 17 residues. CDR3 nucleotides: TGTGCCAGCTCCTCTGGAGGGGCGGGGGGGGCAAGTGATACGCAGTATTTT. Translated: CASSSGGAGGASDTQYF.